The clone carrying this T cell receptor (beta chain) was seen only a few times. As yet, its antigen is unknown. The sample originates from a study of T cell responses to AZD1222 COVID-19 vaccine. Study context: Investigators merged groups given second doses at roughly 4 or roughly 12 weeks.

Repertoires were generated with immunoSEQ multiplex PCR, while TCRdb's copy carries only in-frame clones and drops some. The data hold about 100,000 clones, with roughly nine tenths observed a single time. Findings of the study overall: Nearly half of spike-specific TCRs reportedly target unmutated variant regions. Dominant CD4 TCR responses targeted spike regions 160-218 and 743-854.

Germline CDR1 and CDR2: PRHDT and FYEKMQ (reference sequence). Trimming cost V 5 bases and J 2 bases; bases outside gene matches: 8. The CDR3 contains 16 residues. The source of this sequence is an adult in good health. The chain has TRBV13 and TRBJ2-7; 11 bases fit TRBD2. The sequencing used peripheral blood, collected on day 0 of AZD1222 vaccination. CDR3 region: CASSVAGTSGAYEQYF. The CDR3 DNA is TGTGCCAGCAGCGTCGCCGGGACTAGCGGAGCCTACGAGCAGTACTTC. Supplemented by reference TRBV13 and TRBJ2-7, the full variable domain reads AAGVIQSPRHLIKEKRETATLKCYPIPRHDTVYWYQQGPGQDPQFLISFYEKMQSDKGSIPDRFSAQQFSDYHSELNMSSLELGDSALYFCASSVAGTSGAYEQYFGPGTRLTVT.